Listed below are T cell receptor beta chains from one sample, sequenced in a study of blood T cell repertoires in COVID-19. TCRdb keeps only in-frame clones here, not all; method: immunoSEQ multiplex PCR. Found here are about 72,000 clones, over 75% of them singletons; the top ten hold around 30%. Source material: peripheral blood. The receptors were sampled from a man over 45 with acute or convalescent COVID-19. CDR3s include the opening cysteine and the closing phenylalanine or tryptophan.

V,J,length,CDR3
TRBV2,TRBJ1-3,14,CASALTGGLDTIYF
TRBV6-1,TRBJ2-7,14,CASSEVDRDYEQYF
TRBV10-3,TRBJ1-1,15,CAISESRGMHTEAFF
TRBV24-1,TRBJ2-6,19,CATSDPSGTGNFGANVLTF
TRBV5-6,TRBJ1-5,15,CASSRVGQEGEPQHF
TRBV5-1,TRBJ1-1,12,CASRTGDTEAFF
TRBV7-9,TRBJ1-5,16,CASSFYGGHSNQPQHF
TRBV6-5,TRBJ1-1,15,CASSYDRGMNTEAFF
TRBV5-1,TRBJ2-7,16,CASGKLPGQGSYEQYF
TRBV27,TRBJ1-2,14,CASSLGRFNYGYTF
TRBV10-1,TRBJ2-3,14,CASSEPDRADTQYF
TRBV12-3/TRBV12-4,TRBJ2-3,12,CASTLGRDTQYF
TRBV5-1,TRBJ1-1,15,CASSLGDKINTEAFF
TRBV7-9,TRBJ1-2,13,CASSPGTGNGYTF